This T cell receptor (beta chain) was found in a study of beta chain features in type 1 diabetes. The overall study: Sorted cell examination encompassed approximately 98,000,000 cells across all samples. Study results and limitations: Whether HLA type influences TCRB rearrangement remained unresolved here. Moderate but significant shortening of TCRB CDR3s was recorded in all four CD4+ subsets from Type 1 diabetes patients.

Markers CD45RO/CCR7/CD25/CD127/CD95/CD27 served to sort CD4+ naive, central memory, regulatory and stem cell-like memory cells. Each population that was sorted was more than 95% pure. The CDR3 extends over 14 amino acids. Trimming removed 8 bases at V and 0 bases at J, with 11 bases between. Germline V CDR1 and CDR2: LNHDA, SQIVND (reference sequence). Remarks on this clone: Its target is not known.

The entirety of the isolated RNA underwent reverse transcription, so expressed TCRB transcripts were sequenced. The protocol was immunoSEQ multiplex PCR, while the TCRdb copy is restricted to in-frame clones and leaves out a portion. The table includes tens of thousands of clones, 68% detected once. The sample taken for sequencing was stem cell memory CD4+ T cells from blood. The chain recombines TRBV19 with TRBJ1-5; D call uncertain. The source of this sequence is a woman aged 40-49 years with type 1 diabetes. CDR3 amino acids: CASSAVNSNQPQHF. In nucleotides, the CDR3 is TGTGCCAGTTCCGCGGTCAATAGCAATCAGCCCCAGCATTTT.